The rows below give T cell receptor beta chains drawn from one sample of a study of blood T cell repertoires in COVID-19. Clones were sequenced by immunoSEQ multiplex PCR, and TCRdb holds only the in-frame ones, with some missing. The sample consists of around 50,000 clones, 86% of them appearing once. Source material: peripheral blood. The receptors shown here come from a human donor in a cohort sampled during active COVID-19. The CDR3 runs from the conserved cysteine through the conserved F or W. Each record gives: J gene, CDR3 length, clone size, V gene, D gene, CDR3 protein, CDR3 DNA. D genes are given only for firm matches. Not every row has a clone size; where given, it reads once, few, many or a size class.

TRBJ1-1 14 . TRBV2 TRBD1 CASKTTGGDTEAFF TGTGCCAGCAAAACGACAGGGGGTGACACTGAAGCTTTCTTT
TRBJ2-7 15 . TRBV28 TRBD2 CASSLRLAGYYEQYF TGTGCCAGCAGTTTGCGTCTAGCGGGATACTACGAGCAGTACTTC
TRBJ2-1 16 . TRBV27 TRBD2 CASSLSPGTSAIEQFF TGTGCCAGCAGTTTATCCCCCGGGACTAGCGCGATTGAGCAGTTCTTC
TRBJ1-1 13 few TRBV18 . CASSSSRDTEAFF TGTGCCAGCTCATCGTCCCGGGACACTGAAGCTTTCTTT
TRBJ2-7 17 . TRBV10-3 . CAISESSGRGGSYEQYF TGTGCCATCAGTGAGTCCAGCGGCCGGGGTGGCTCCTACGAGCAGTACTTC
TRBJ2-1 15 once TRBV7-9 TRBD2 CASSLTGTSDNEQFF TGTGCCAGCAGCCTCACCGGGACTAGCGACAATGAGCAGTTCTTC
TRBJ1-2 17 . TRBV19 TRBD1 CASSFVRDSMLNYGYTF TGTGCCAGCTCATTTGTAAGGGACAGCATGCTTAACTATGGCTACACCTTC
TRBJ2-7 17 few TRBV18 TRBD2 CASSLSPFGTSGYEQYF TGTGCCAGCTCACTTAGCCCCTTCGGGACTAGCGGATACGAGCAGTACTTC
TRBJ1-2 13 . TRBV12-3/TRBV12-4 TRBD1 CASRETGNYGYTF TGTGCCAGCAGGGAGACAGGGAACTATGGCTACACCTTC
TRBJ2-7 14 . TRBV6-5 TRBD2 CASRKTSGGYEQYF TGTGCCAGCCGGAAGACTAGCGGGGGATACGAGCAGTACTTC
TRBJ1-4 16 once TRBV4-1 TRBD1 CASSPLGTGVNEKLFF TGCGCCAGCAGCCCACTTGGGACAGGGGTTAATGAAAAACTGTTTTTT
TRBJ1-4 17 . TRBV30 TRBD1 CAWSVSGTGGLHEKLFF TGTGCCTGGAGTGTGAGTGGGACAGGGGGTTTGCATGAAAAACTGTTTTTT
TRBJ2-7 16 . TRBV7-8 TRBD1 CASSLLGTASSYEQYF TGTGCCAGCAGCTTATTAGGGACAGCAAGCTCCTACGAGCAGTACTTC
TRBJ2-7 16 few TRBV6-6 . CASSSSTGPSSYEQYF TGTGCCAGCAGCTCGAGCACAGGACCGAGCTCCTACGAGCAGTACTTC